This T cell receptor beta chain was sequenced in a study of blood T cell repertoires in COVID-19. Turning to the study itself: From the United States, Italy and Spain came samples of acute and convalescent COVID-19.

Recruited during active infection, patients (from Seattle) were subsequently followed longitudinally. Germline V gene sequence: CDR1 MNHEY, CDR2 SVGAGI. CDR3 length: 14 amino acids. V shed 4 bases, J shed 7 bases, and the junction held 2 bases outside the gene matches. Original handling: Cell counts per sample came from amplifying reference gene primers. Profiled with immunoSEQ multiplex PCR; TCRdb holds only in-frame clones, not every one. V, J and clone size are taken as reported in that table, and D and trimming were inferred from the DNA itself. The sample records roughly 130,000 clones, 70% to 80% being singletons.

The chain uses TRBV6-5 and TRBJ1-6, with 9 positions matching TRBD1. The material sequenced was peripheral blood. This TCR was sampled from a woman aged 70-85 years with COVID-19, enrolled during active disease. Written as DNA, the CDR3 is TGTGCCAGCAGTTGGGGACAGGGCAATTCACCCCTCCACTTT. Its translation is CASSWGQGNSPLHF.